This record concerns one T cell receptor (beta chain) sequence. The method was immunoSEQ multiplex PCR; TCRdb's version includes in-frame clones alone and lacks a portion of them. The data hold approximately 740,000 clones, with approximately 79% observed a single time. The data derive from a study of shared clonotypes between healthy human individuals. Overall study context: Each donor's CD4 naive and CD4 memory cells filled three plates apiece, CD8 naive two, and CD8 memory one.

The sequencing sample was made of memory CD4+ T cells sorted from blood. Subset indicated: CD45RA-negative fraction. The receptor was derived from a woman under 40 in good health.

The CDR3 DNA sequence: TGTGCCAGCAGCTTGCTCGTAAACACCGGGGAGCTGTTTTTT. The encoded protein is CASSLLVNTGELFF. The rearrangement links TRBV5-4 to TRBJ2-2, with D hard to call. V shed 1 base and J shed 2 bases, with 6 bases lying between them. Germline V lookup: CDR1 SGHNT, CDR2 YYREEE (reference sequence). The CDR3 totals 14 residues.